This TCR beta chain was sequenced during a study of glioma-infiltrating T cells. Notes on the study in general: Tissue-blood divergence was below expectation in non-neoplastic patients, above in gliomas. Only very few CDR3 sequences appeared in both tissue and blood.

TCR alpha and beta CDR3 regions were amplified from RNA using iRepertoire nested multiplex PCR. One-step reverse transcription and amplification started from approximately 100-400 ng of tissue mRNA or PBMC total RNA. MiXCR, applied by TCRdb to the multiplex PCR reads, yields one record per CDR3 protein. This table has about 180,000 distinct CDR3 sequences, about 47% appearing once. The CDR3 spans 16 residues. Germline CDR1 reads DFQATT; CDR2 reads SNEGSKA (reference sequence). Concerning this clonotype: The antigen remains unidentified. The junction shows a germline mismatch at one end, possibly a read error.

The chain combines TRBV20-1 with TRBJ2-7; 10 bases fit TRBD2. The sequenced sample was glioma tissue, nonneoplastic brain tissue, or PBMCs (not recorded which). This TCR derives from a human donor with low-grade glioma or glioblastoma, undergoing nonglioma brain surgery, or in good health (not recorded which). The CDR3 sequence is CSDRAPLGLAPYEQYF. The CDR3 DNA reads TGCAGTGATAGAGCGCCACTGGGACTAGCGCCGTACGAGCAGTATTTC.